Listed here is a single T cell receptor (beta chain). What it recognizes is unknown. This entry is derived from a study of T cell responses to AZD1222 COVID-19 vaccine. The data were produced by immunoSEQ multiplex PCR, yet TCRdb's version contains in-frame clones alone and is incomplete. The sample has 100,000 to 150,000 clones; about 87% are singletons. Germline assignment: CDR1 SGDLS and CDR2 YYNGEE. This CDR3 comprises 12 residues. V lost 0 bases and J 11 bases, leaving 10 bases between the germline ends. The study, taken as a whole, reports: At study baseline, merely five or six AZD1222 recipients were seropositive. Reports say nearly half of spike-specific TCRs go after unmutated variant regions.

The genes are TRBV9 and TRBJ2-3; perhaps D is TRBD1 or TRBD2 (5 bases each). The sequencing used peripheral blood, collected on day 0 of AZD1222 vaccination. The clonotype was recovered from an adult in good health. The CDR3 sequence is CASSVEGREQYF. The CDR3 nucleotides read TGTGCCAGCAGCGTAGAGGGACGGGAGCAGTATTTT.